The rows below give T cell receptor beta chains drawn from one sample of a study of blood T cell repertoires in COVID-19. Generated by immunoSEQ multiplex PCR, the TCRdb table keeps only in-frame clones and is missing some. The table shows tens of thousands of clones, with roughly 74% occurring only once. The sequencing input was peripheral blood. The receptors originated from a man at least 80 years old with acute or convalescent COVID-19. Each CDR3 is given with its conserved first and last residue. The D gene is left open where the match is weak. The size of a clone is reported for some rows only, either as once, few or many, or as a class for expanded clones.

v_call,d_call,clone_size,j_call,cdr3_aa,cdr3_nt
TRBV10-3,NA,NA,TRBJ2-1,CATISTESYNEQFF,TGTGCCACGATATCGACAGAATCCTACAATGAGCAGTTCTTC
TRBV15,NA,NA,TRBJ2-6,CATSRPGGSIGANVLTF,TGTGCCACCAGCAGGCCCGGGGGTAGTATCGGGGCCAACGTCCTGACTTTC
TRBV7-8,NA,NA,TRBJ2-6,CASSTRWLTGANVLTF,TGTGCCAGCAGCACTCGATGGTTGACTGGGGCCAACGTCCTGACTTTC
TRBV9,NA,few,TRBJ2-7,CASSVDPNYEQYF,TGTGCCAGCAGCGTAGACCCTAACTACGAGCAGTACTTC
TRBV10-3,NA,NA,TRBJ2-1,CAISESFLAYAGEQFF,TGTGCCATCAGTGAGTCGTTTTTAGCCTACGCCGGTGAGCAGTTCTTC
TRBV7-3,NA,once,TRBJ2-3,CASSLAGLSTDTQYF,TGTGCCAGCAGCTTAGCGGGACTCAGCACAGATACGCAGTATTTT
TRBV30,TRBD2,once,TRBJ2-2,CAWSVVPSGTGELFF,TGTGCCTGGAGTGTAGTTCCTAGCGGGACCGGGGAGCTGTTTTTT
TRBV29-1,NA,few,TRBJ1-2,CSVGEGNYGYTF,TGCAGCGTTGGGGAGGGAAACTATGGCTACACCTTC
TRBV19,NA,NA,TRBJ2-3,CASSIWGLSTDTQYF,TGTGCCAGTAGTATTTGGGGACTCTCCACAGATACGCAGTATTTT
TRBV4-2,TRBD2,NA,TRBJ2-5,CASSQGGGAGGPQETQYF,TGTGCCAGCAGCCAAGGTGGAGGTGCGGGAGGCCCCCAAGAGACCCAGTACTTC
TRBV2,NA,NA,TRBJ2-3,CASSSWTRTDTQYF,TGTGCCAGCAGTTCCTGGACTCGTACAGATACGCAGTATTTT
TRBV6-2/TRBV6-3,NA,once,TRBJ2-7,CASSYPFGPKQGPYEQYF,TGTGCCAGCAGTTACCCCTTCGGGCCGAAACAGGGACCCTACGAGCAGTACTTC
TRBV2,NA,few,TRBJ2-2,CASNRGTTNTGELFF,TGTGCCAGCAACCGCGGGACCACCAACACCGGGGAGCTGTTTTTT
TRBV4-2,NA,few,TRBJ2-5,CASSQASRLPQETQYF,TGTGCCAGCAGCCAAGCCTCGAGGCTACCCCAAGAGACCCAGTACTTC
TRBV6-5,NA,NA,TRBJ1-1,CASSYGRANTEAFF,TGTGCCAGCAGTTACGGGAGGGCGAACACTGAAGCTTTCTTT
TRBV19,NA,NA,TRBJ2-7,CASSIAGISYEQYF,TGTGCCAGTAGTATTGCGGGGATCTCCTACGAGCAGTACTTC
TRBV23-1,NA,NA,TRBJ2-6,CASGPPGLTPSGANVLTF,TGCGCCAGCGGACCTCCGGGACTCACCCCCTCTGGGGCCAACGTCCTGACTTTC
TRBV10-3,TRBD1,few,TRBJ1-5,CAISESGRGEPQHF,TGTGCCATCAGTGAGTCGGGCAGGGGGGAGCCCCAGCATTTT
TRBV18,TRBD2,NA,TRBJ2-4,CASSPLTSDSAGNIQYF,TGTGCCAGCTCACCACTGACTAGCGACTCAGCGGGGAACATTCAGTACTTC
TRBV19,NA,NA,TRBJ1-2,CASSAGGRYGYTF,TGTGCCAGTAGTGCGGGAGGACGCTATGGCTACACCTTC
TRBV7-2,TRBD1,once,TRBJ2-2,CASSSEWDRVNGELFF,TGTGCCAGCAGCTCTGAGTGGGACAGGGTTAACGGGGAGCTGTTTTTT
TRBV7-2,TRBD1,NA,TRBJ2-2,CASLGTALTGELFF,TGTGCCAGCCTAGGGACAGCCTTAACCGGGGAGCTGTTTTTT
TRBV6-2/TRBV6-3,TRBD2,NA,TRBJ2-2,CASSGYSGRGGPGELFF,TGTGCCAGCAGCGGTTATAGCGGGAGAGGGGGTCCCGGGGAGCTGTTTTTT
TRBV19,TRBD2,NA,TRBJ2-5,CASSNLPGLAVETQYF,TGTGCCAGTAGTAATCTTCCGGGACTAGCGGTAGAGACCCAGTACTTC
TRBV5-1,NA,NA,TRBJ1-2,CASSLGETKVGYTF,TGCGCCAGCAGCTTGGGCGAGACAAAAGTTGGCTACACCTTC
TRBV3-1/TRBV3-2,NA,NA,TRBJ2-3,CASSPFSGVSTDTQYF,TGTGCCAGCAGCCCCTTCTCGGGAGTTTCCACAGATACGCAGTATTTT
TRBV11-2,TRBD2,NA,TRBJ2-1,CASRLLAVTYNEQFF,TGTGCCAGCAGATTACTAGCGGTTACGTACAATGAGCAGTTCTTC
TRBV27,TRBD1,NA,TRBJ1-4,CASKGATTNEKLFF,TGTGCCAGCAAGGGGGCGACAACTAATGAAAAACTGTTTTTT
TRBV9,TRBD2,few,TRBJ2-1,CASSVGTSGIDEQFF,TGTGCCAGCAGCGTAGGGACTAGCGGGATCGATGAGCAGTTCTTC
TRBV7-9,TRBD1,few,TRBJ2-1,CASSHGPGQIYNEQFF,TGTGCCAGCAGCCATGGCCCGGGACAGATCTACAATGAGCAGTTCTTC
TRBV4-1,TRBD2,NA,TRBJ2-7,CASSQALAEHYEQYF,TGCGCCAGCAGCCAAGCACTAGCGGAGCACTACGAGCAGTACTTC
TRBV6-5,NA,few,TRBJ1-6,CASSYGQNNSPLHF,TGTGCCAGCAGTTACGGCCAGAATAATTCACCCCTCCACTTT
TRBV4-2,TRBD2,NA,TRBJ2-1,CASSRSLAGAYNEQFF,TGTGCCAGCAGCCGAAGTCTCGCGGGAGCCTACAATGAGCAGTTCTTC
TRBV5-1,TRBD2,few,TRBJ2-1,CASSLVSSGSSEQFF,TGCGCCAGCAGCTTGGTCTCTAGCGGGAGTAGTGAGCAGTTCTTC
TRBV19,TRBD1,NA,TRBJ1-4,CASSPGTGATNEKLFF,TGTGCCAGTAGTCCCGGGACAGGGGCAACTAATGAAAAACTGTTTTTT
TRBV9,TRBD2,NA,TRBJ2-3,CASSARLAGPTDTQYF,TGTGCCAGCAGCGCCCGTTTAGCGGGGCCCACAGATACGCAGTATTTT
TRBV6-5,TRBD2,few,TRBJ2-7,CASRPGLAGVYEQYF,TGTGCCAGCAGACCGGGACTAGCGGGAGTTTACGAGCAGTACTTC
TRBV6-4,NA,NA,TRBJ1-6,CASSEGRANSPLHF,TGTGCCAGCAGTGAGGGGAGGGCGAATTCACCCCTCCACTTT
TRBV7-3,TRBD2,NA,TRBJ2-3,CASSPQAGVGTDTQYF,TGTGCCAGCAGCCCTCAGGCGGGAGTTGGGACAGATACGCAGTATTTT
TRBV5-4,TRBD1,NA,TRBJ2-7,CASSGQGVTYEQYF,TGTGCCAGCAGCGGACAGGGGGTTACCTACGAGCAGTACTTC
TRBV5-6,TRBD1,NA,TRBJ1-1,CASSFRRTGGLVEAFF,TGTGCCAGCAGCTTCCGCCGAACAGGGGGCCTGGTTGAAGCTTTCTTT
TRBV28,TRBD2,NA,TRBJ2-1,CASSHPRTSGSNEQFF,TGTGCCAGCAGCCACCCTCGGACTAGCGGGAGCAATGAGCAGTTCTTC
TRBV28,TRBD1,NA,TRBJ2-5,CASSWDRVQETQYF,TGTGCCAGCAGTTGGGACAGGGTCCAAGAGACCCAGTACTTC
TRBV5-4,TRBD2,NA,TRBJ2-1,CASSLRLAGAIEQFF,TGTGCCAGCAGCTTGAGACTAGCGGGAGCGATTGAGCAGTTCTTC
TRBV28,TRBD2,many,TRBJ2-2,CASSFGGLAGNQNTGELFF,TGTGCCAGCAGTTTTGGCGGACTAGCGGGAAACCAAAACACCGGGGAGCTGTTTTTT
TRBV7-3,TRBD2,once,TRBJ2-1,CASSLSGLSGRGNEQFF,TGTGCCAGCAGCTTAAGTGGTCTCAGCGGGAGAGGCAATGAGCAGTTCTTC
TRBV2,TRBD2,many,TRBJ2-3,CASSPGTSSTDTQYF,TGTGCCAGCAGTCCCGGGACTAGCAGCACAGATACGCAGTATTTT
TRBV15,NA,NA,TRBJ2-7,CATSRDQGGVASGYEQYF,TGTGCCACCAGCAGAGATCAAGGGGGGGTGGCTAGCGGATACGAGCAGTACTTC
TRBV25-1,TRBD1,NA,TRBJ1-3,CAATGATGNTIYF,TGTGCCGCCACAGGGGCCACTGGAAACACCATATATTTT
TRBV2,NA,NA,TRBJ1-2,CASSEDREGYTF,TGTGCCAGCAGTGAAGACAGGGAGGGCTACACCTTC
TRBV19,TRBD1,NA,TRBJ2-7,CASSRFRDSYEQYF,TGTGCCAGTAGTCGGTTCCGGGACAGCTACGAGCAGTACTTC
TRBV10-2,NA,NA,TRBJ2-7,CASQATYEQYF,TGCGCCAGCCAAGCTACCTACGAGCAGTACTTC
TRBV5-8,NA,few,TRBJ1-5,CASSFPRGYSNQPQHF,TGTGCCAGCAGCTTCCCCCGCGGTTATAGCAATCAGCCCCAGCATTTT